The 8 T cell receptor beta chains below come from one sample, sequenced in a study of blood T cell repertoires in COVID-19. Clones were read by immunoSEQ multiplex PCR, and TCRdb kept only the in-frame ones, dropping some. The sample includes about 280,000 clones, 65% to 90% of them seen just once. Sequenced: peripheral blood. These receptors were collected from a man aged 45-60 years with active or convalescent COVID-19.

This clone was seen only a few times. This CDR3 reads CATSDSGGLGTDTQYF. CDR3 nucleotides: TGTGCCACCAGTGATTCGGGGGGACTGGGCACAGATACGCAGTATTTT. The chain has TRBV24-1 and TRBJ2-3, with TRBD2 matching over 7 bases. CDR1 and CDR2 (germline): KGHDR, SFDVKD. This CDR3 contains 16 residues. V shed 2 bases, J shed 1 base, and the junction held 5 bases outside the gene matches.

This clone appeared a single time. This rearrangement joins TRBV7-9 to TRBJ2-3; 10 positions match TRBD2. This CDR3 is built from 18 residues. Per germline, CDR1 SEHNR and CDR2 FQNEAQ (reference sequence). The J segment lost 4 bases and the V segment lost 2 bases, leaving 12 bases of the junction unmatched. Here the CDR3 DNA reads TGTGCCAGCAGCTTAACGCTGGGCAGCGGGAGGGCCTCAGATACGCAGTATTTT. It is translated as CASSLTLGSGRASDTQYF. Based on the CDR3 plus reference TRBV7-9 and TRBJ2-3, the full variable domain is DTGVSQNPRHKITKRGQNVTFRCDPISEHNRLYWYRQTLGQGPEFLTYFQNEAQLEKSRLLSDRFSAERPKGSFSTLEIQRTEQGDSAMYLCASSLTLGSGRASDTQYFGPGTRLTVL.

The V gene is TRBV9, the J gene TRBJ1-2; D is unclear. The CDR3 totals 14 residues. Trimming shortened V by 4 bases and J by 0 bases, and 10 bases separated the two germline ends. In germline, CDR1 is SGDLS, CDR2 YYNGEE. This CDR3 is CASSLSTANYGYTF. In nucleotides, the CDR3 is TGTGCCAGCAGCCTTAGTACAGCTAACTATGGCTACACCTTC.

This clone has just one count. The rearrangement joins TRBV24-1 to TRBJ2-1, with 9 bases lining up with TRBD1. The CDR3 loop spans 16 amino acids. Germline assignment: CDR1 KGHDR and CDR2 SFDVKD. The V gene end was trimmed by 6 bases and the J gene end by 7 bases; junction bases not matched to a gene: 12. The CDR3 coding sequence is TGTGCCACCAGTCCCACCGGGACAGGGCTTAAAAATGAGCAGTTCTTC. Its translation is CATSPTGTGLKNEQFF.

This chain joins TRBV7-2 and TRBJ2-7, with 7 positions matching TRBD1. J was trimmed by 4 bases and V by 5 bases; bases with no gene match: 5. The germline V gene has CDR1 SGHTA and CDR2 FQGNSA. The CDR3 is 13 amino acids. The CDR3 here is CASSRGRLYEQYF. The CDR3 nucleotides read TGTGCCAGCAGCAGGGGGCGGCTTTACGAGCAGTACTTC.

The chain is built from TRBV15 and TRBJ1-2; D ambiguous. There are 13 residues in the CDR3. Germline V gene lookup returns CDR1 LNHNV and CDR2 YYDKDF (reference sequence). Trimming took off 4 bases at V and 6 bases at J, with 12 bases between the two ends. CDR3 DNA: TGTGCCACCAGCACCGAAACCAGAAATGGCTACACCTTC. It encodes CATSTETRNGYTF.

This clone was seen only once. The rearrangement links TRBV7-9 to TRBJ2-7; weak D call: TRBD2 (6 bases). CDR3 size: 14 residues. V dropped 11 bases and J dropped 0 bases, with 17 bases sitting between them. Germline values: CDR1 SEHNR, CDR2 FQNEAQ (reference sequence). The CDR3 bases are TGTGCCGTTGATGAGCGGGCAAGCTCCTACGAGCAGTACTTC. This gives the protein CAVDERASSYEQYF.

The CDR3 here is CASSPNGGSNTEAFF. CDR3 bases: TGTGCCAGCTCACCGAATGGGGGGTCGAACACTGAAGCTTTCTTT. The genes are TRBV18 and TRBJ1-1; TRBD1 is a possible D gene (5 bases). CDR3 size: 15 residues. V was trimmed by 3 bases and J by 1 base, leaving 12 bases between them. Germline CDR1 is KGHSH and CDR2 is LQKENI.